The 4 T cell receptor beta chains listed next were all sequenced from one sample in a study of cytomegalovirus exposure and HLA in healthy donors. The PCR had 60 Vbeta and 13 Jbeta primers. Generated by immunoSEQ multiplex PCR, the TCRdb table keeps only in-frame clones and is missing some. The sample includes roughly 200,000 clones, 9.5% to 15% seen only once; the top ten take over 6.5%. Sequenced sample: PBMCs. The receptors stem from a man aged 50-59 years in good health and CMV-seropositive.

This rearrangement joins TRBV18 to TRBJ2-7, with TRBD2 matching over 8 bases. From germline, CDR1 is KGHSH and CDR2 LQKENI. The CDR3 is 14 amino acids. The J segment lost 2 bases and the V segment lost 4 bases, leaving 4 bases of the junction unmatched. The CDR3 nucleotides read TGTGCCAGCTCACTTCGGGAGGGAGCCTACGAGCAGTACTTC. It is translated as CASSLREGAYEQYF.

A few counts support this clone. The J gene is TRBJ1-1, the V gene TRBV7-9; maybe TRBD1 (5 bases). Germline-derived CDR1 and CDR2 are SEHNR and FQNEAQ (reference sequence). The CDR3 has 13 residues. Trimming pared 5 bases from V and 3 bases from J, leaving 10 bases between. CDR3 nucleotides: TGTGCCAGCAGCAGGGGTGTACACACTGAAGCTTTCTTT. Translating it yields CASSRGVHTEAFF.

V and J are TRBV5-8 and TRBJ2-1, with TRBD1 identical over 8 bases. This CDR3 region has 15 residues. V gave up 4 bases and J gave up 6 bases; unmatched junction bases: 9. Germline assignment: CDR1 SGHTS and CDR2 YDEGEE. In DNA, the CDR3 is TGTGCCAGCAGCCCCGCGGGACAGGCGGGCAATGAGCAGTTCTTC. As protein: CASSPAGQAGNEQFF.

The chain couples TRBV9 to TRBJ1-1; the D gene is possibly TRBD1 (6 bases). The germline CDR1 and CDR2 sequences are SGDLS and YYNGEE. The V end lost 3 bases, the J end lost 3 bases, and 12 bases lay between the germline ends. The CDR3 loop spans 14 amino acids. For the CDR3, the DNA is TGTGCCAGCAGCGGCAGGGGTGGTGACACTGAAGCTTTCTTT. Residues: CASSGRGGDTEAFF.